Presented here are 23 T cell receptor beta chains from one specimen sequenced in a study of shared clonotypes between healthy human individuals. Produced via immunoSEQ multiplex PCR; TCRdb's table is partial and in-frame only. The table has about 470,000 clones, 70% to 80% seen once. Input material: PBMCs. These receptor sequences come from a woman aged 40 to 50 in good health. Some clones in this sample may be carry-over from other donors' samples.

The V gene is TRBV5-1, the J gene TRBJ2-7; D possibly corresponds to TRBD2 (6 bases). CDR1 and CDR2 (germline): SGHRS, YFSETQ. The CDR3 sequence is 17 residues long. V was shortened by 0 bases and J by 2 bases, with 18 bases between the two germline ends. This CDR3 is CASSLATGGGTTYEQYF. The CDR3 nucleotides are TGCGCCAGCAGCTTGGCCACGGGTGGGGGGACCACCTACGAGCAGTACTTC.

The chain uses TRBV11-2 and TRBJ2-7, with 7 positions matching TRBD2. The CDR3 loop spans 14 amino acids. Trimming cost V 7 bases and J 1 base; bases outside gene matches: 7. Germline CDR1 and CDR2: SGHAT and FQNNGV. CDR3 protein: CASTLAGASYEQYF. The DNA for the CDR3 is TGTGCCAGCACCCTTGCGGGAGCGTCCTACGAGCAGTACTTC.

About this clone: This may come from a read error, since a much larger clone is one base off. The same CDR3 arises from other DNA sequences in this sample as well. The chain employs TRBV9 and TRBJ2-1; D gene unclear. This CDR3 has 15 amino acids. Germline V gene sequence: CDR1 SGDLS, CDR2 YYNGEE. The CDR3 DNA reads TGTGCCAGCAGCGTAATGTCAGGCTTCTACAATGAGCAATTCTTC. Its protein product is CASSVMSGFYNEQFF.

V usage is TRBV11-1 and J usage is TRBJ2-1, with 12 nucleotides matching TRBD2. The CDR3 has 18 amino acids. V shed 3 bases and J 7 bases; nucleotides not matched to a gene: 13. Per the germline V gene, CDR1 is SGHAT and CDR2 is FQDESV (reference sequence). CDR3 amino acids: CASSFLPLWTSGKNEQFF. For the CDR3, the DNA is TGTGCCAGCAGCTTTTTGCCCCTTTGGACTAGCGGGAAGAATGAGCAGTTCTTC.

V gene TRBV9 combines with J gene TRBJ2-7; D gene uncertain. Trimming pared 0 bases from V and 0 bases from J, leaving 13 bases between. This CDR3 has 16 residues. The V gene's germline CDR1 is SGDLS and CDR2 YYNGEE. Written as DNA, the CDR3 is TGTGCCAGCAGCGTAGGCGCGGCAGATGGCTCCTACGAGCAGTACTTC. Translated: CASSVGAADGSYEQYF.

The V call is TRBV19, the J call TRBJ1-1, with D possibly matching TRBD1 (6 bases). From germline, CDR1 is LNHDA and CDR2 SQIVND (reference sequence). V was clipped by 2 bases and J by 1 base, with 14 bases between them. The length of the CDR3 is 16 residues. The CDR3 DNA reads TGTGCCAGTAGTATAACCCCGGGGGGCAGGAACACTGAAGCTTTCTTT. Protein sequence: CASSITPGGRNTEAFF.

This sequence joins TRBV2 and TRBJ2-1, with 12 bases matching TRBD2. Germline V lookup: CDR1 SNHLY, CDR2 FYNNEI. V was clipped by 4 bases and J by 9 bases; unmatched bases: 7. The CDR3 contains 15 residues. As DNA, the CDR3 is TGTGCCAGCAGTGCCGCTAGCGGGAGGGCCTTTGAGCAGTTCTTC. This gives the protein CASSAASGRAFEQFF.

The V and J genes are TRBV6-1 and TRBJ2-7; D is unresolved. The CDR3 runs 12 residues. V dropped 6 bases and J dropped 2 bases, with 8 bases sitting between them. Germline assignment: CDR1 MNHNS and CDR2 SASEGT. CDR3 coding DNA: TGTGCCAGCAGCCGCGAGCCCTACGAGCAGTACTTC. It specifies CASSREPYEQYF.

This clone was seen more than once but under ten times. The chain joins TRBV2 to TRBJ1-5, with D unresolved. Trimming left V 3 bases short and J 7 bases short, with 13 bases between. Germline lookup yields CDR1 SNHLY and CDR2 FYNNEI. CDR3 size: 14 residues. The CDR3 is CASSDMRAGQPQHF. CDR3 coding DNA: TGTGCCAGCAGTGATATGAGGGCGGGACAGCCCCAGCATTTT.

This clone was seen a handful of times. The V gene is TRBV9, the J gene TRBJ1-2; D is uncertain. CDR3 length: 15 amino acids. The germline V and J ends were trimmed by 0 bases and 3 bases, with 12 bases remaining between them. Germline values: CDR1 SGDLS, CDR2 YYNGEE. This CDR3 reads CASSVDGGLHYGYTF. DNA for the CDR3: TGTGCCAGCAGCGTAGACGGAGGGCTCCACTATGGCTACACCTTC.

For the CDR3, the DNA is TGTGCCAGCAGCACAGGACAGGGGGCCTACGAGCAGTACTTC. Protein product: CASSTGQGAYEQYF. The V gene is TRBV7-2, the J gene TRBJ2-7, with 10 nucleotides matching TRBD1. With 5 bases clipped from V and 2 bases from J, the junction kept 3 bases outside the gene matches. The CDR3 is 14 amino acids. CDR1 SGHTA and CDR2 FQGNSA come from the germline V gene.

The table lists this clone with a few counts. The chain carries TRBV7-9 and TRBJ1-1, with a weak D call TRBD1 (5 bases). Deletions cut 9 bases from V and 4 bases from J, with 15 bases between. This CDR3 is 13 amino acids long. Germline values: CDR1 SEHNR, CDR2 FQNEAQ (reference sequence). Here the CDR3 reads CASRLQASTEAFF. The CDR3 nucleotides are TGTGCCAGTCGCCTACAGGCATCCACTGAAGCTTTCTTT.

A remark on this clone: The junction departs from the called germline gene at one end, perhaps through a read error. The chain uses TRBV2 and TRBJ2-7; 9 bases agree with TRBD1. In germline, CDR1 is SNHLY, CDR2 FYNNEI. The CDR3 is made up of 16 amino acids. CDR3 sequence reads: CASSDTMRTGVRGVDF. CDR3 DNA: TGTGCCAGCAGCGATACCATGAGGACAGGGGTTAGAGGAGTCGACTTC.

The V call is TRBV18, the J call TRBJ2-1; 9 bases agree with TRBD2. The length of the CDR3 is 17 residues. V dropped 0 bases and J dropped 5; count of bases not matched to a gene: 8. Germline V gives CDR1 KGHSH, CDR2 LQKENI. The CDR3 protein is CASSPPPFTSGHNEQFF. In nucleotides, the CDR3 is TGTGCCAGCTCACCACCACCTTTCACTAGCGGGCACAATGAGCAGTTCTTC.

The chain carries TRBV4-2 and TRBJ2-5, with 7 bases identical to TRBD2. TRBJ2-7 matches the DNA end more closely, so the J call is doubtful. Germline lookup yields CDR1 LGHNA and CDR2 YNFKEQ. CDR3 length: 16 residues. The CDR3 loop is CASSQAWRGSSYEQYF. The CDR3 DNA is TGTGCCAGCAGCCAAGCCTGGCGGGGGAGCTCCTACGAGCAGTACTTC.

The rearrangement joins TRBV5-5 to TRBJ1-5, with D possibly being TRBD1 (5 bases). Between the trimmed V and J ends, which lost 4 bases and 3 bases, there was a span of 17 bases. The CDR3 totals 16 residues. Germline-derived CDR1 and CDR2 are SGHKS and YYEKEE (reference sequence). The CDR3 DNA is TGTGCCAGCAGCGGAGGGACGGATACATACAATCAGCCCCAGCATTTT. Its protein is CASSGGTDTYNQPQHF.

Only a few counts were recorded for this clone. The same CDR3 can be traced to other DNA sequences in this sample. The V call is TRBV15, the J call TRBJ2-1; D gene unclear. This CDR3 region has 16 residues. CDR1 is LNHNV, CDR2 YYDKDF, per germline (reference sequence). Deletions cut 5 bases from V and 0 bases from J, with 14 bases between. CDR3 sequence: CATSSPLLSSYNEQFF. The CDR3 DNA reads TGTGCCACCAGCTCTCCCCTTCTGAGCTCCTACAATGAGCAGTTCTTC.

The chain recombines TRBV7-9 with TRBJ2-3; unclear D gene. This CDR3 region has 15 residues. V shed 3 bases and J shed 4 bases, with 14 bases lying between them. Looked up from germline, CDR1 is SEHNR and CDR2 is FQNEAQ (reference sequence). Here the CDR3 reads CASSFGANPPDTQYF. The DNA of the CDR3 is TGTGCCAGCAGCTTCGGCGCCAACCCACCAGATACGCAGTATTTT.

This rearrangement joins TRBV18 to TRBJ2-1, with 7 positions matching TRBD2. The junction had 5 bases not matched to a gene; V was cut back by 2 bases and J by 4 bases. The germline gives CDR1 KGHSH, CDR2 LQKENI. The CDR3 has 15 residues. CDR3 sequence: CASSPGLETYNEQFF. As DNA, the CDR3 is TGTGCCAGCTCACCAGGACTAGAAACGTACAATGAGCAGTTCTTC.

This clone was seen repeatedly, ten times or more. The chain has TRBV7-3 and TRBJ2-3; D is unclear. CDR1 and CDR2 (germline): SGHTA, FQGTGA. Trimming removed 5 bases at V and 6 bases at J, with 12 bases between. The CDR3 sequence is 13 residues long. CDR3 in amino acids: CASSHPNEDTQYF. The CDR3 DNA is TGTGCCAGCAGCCACCCCAATGAGGATACGCAGTATTTT.

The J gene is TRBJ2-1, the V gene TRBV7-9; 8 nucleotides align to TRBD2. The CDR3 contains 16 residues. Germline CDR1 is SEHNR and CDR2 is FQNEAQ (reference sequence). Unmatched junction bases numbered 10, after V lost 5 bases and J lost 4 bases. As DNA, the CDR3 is TGTGCCAGCAGCGTACTGACTAGCGAGAGATACAATGAGCAGTTCTTC. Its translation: CASSVLTSERYNEQFF.

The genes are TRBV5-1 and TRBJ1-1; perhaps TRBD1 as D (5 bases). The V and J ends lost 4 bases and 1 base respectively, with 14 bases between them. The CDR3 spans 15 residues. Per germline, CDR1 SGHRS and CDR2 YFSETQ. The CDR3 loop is CASSPLQVQNTEAFF. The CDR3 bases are TGCGCCAGCAGCCCGCTACAGGTACAGAACACTGAAGCTTTCTTT.

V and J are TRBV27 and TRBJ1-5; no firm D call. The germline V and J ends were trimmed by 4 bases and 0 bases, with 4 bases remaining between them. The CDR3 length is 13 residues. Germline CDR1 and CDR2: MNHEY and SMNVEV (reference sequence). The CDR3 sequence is CASSSASNQPQHF. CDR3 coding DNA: TGTGCCAGCAGTTCAGCTAGCAATCAGCCCCAGCATTTT.